These 15 T cell receptor beta chains originate from one sample sequenced in a study of blood T cell repertoires in COVID-19. Repertoires were generated with immunoSEQ multiplex PCR, while TCRdb's copy carries only in-frame clones and drops some. Among 200,000 to 250,000 clones listed, 84% were seen once. The specimen was peripheral blood. These receptors came from an elderly woman with active or convalescent COVID-19.

The chain links TRBV28 to TRBJ1-5, with a possible D match to TRBD1 (5 bases). V was cut by 7 bases and J by 0 bases, with 19 bases left in between. Germline V gives CDR1 MDHEN, CDR2 SYDVKM. The CDR3 extends over 17 amino acids. The CDR3 loop reads CASTTPWGQDSNQPQHF. The CDR3 region has the DNA TGTGCCAGCACCACCCCATGGGGCCAGGATAGCAATCAGCCCCAGCATTTT.

This chain uses TRBV25-1 with TRBJ2-3; D gene unclear. The CDR3 is 14 residues long. The germline V and J ends were trimmed by 4 bases and 1 base, with 9 bases remaining between them. From germline, CDR1 is MGHDK and CDR2 SYGVNS. CDR3 residues: CASSVTTRTDTQYF. CDR3 bases: TGTGCCAGCAGTGTAACCACTCGCACAGATACGCAGTATTTT.

In DNA form, the CDR3 reads TGTGCCAGCAGCTATACAACAGGGGGCTACGAGCAGTACTTC. It is translated as CASSYTTGGYEQYF. This chain links TRBV7-2 with TRBJ2-7; 8 nucleotides agree with TRBD1. This CDR3 is built from 14 residues. Germline V gene sequence: CDR1 SGHTA, CDR2 FQGNSA. After removal of 4 bases from V and 3 bases from J, the junction contained 5 bases not matched to a gene.

The chain uses TRBV2 and TRBJ2-5; TRBD2 aligns across 9 bases. Germline V gives CDR1 SNHLY, CDR2 FYNNEI. This CDR3 is built from 14 residues. J gave up 1 base and V 10 bases, and 7 bases lay outside the gene matches. The CDR3 DNA is TGTGCCACAACCTTAGCGGGGGTCCAAGAGACCCAGTACTTC. Translation: CATTLAGVQETQYF.

Here the CDR3 reads CASSLFREQYF. CDR3 coding DNA: TGTGCCAGCAGCTTATTTCGCGAGCAGTACTTC. The J gene is TRBJ2-7, the V gene TRBV7-2; D unclear. V dropped 2 bases and J dropped 6 bases, with 5 bases sitting between them. This CDR3 region has 11 residues. Germline CDR1 reads SGHTA; CDR2 reads FQGNSA.

The chain couples TRBV15 to TRBJ2-5; D is undetermined. The CDR3 has 14 amino acids. From germline, CDR1 is LNHNV and CDR2 YYDKDF (reference sequence). V was pared by 1 base and J by 1 base, with 7 bases between. The CDR3 spells CATSRAPSQETQYF. The CDR3 region has the DNA TGTGCCACCAGCAGAGCCCCCAGCCAAGAGACCCAGTACTTC.

This sequence joins TRBV4-1 and TRBJ2-1; 7 bases are shared with TRBD2. The junction had 9 bases not matched to a gene; V was cut back by 4 bases and J by 0 bases. Germline-derived CDR1 and CDR2 are MGHRA and YSYEKL. The CDR3 is made up of 17 amino acids. CDR3 coding DNA: TGCGCCAGCAGCCCCCGACTAGCTTTAAGCTCCTACAATGAGCAGTTCTTC. Protein product: CASSPRLALSSYNEQFF.

Points on this clone: Additional DNA sequences in this sample encode the identical CDR3. CDR3 coding DNA: TGTGCCAGCAGCCAAGGAGACAGGGGTTTTATCTATGGCTACACCTTC. Encoded protein: CASSQGDRGFIYGYTF. V gene TRBV14 combines with J gene TRBJ1-2; the match to TRBD1 covers 8 bases. The CDR3 length is 16 residues. Germline trimming cut 1 base from V and 4 bases from J; bases unmatched to any gene: 8. Germline V gene sequence: CDR1 SGHDN, CDR2 FVKESK.

V and J are TRBV11-3 and TRBJ2-5, with D uncertain. CDR1 and CDR2 from the germline V gene are SGHNT and YENEEA. This CDR3 comprises 14 residues. V was trimmed by 5 bases and J by 0 bases, leaving 10 bases between them. The CDR3 here is CASSPNTYQETQYF. CDR3 sequence (DNA): TGTGCCAGCAGCCCAAACACGTACCAAGAGACCCAGTACTTC.

This chain joins TRBV11-2 and TRBJ2-1, with D tentatively TRBD1 (6 bases). The CDR3 spans 14 residues. Between the trimmed V and J ends, which lost 10 bases and 0 bases, there was a span of 13 bases. Looked up from germline, CDR1 is SGHAT and CDR2 is FQNNGV. The CDR3 sequence is CATSRGSSYNEQFF. For the CDR3, the DNA is TGTGCCACCTCTAGGGGGAGCTCCTACAATGAGCAGTTCTTC. The entire variable domain, with the rest obtained from reference TRBV11-2 and TRBJ2-1, is as follows: EAGVAQSPRYKIIEKRQSVAFWCNPISGHATLYWYQQILGQGPKLLIQFQNNGVVDDSQLPKDRFSAERLKGVDSTLKIQPAKLEDSAVYLCATSRGSSYNEQFFGPGTRLTVL.

This chain uses TRBV6-2 or TRBV6-3 with TRBJ2-7, with 7 positions matching TRBD2. V lost 6 bases and J lost 2; bases outside the gene matches: 7. This CDR3 has 14 amino acids. Germline V gene sequence: CDR1 MNHEY, CDR2 SVGEGT. For the CDR3, the DNA is TGTGCCAGCAGCCCTCGGGGGGTCACCTACGAGCAGTACTTC. Encoded protein: CASSPRGVTYEQYF.

In DNA form, the CDR3 reads TGTGCCAGCAGTATACGGCGGGGATCGATGGCAGGCGCAGATACGCAGTATTTT. Translation gives CASSIRRGSMAGADTQYF. The chain combines TRBV28 with TRBJ2-3; perhaps TRBD2 as D (6 bases). This CDR3 region has 18 residues. V dropped 5 bases and J dropped 4 bases, with 25 bases sitting between them. Germline values: CDR1 MDHEN, CDR2 SYDVKM.

This chain joins TRBV5-1 and TRBJ2-7; maybe TRBD2 (5 bases). The CDR3 is 15 residues long. V lost 3 bases, J lost 0 bases, and 13 bases lay in between. Germline CDR1 reads SGHRS; CDR2 reads YFSETQ. CDR3 bases: TGCGCCAGCAGCTCGAATAGCGCTGCCTCCTACGAGCAGTACTTC. Encoded protein: CASSSNSAASYEQYF.

The chain recombines TRBV11-3 with TRBJ1-1; D is unresolved. CDR1 SGHNT and CDR2 YENEEA come from the germline V gene. V lost 3 bases, J lost 2 bases, and 13 bases lay in between. The CDR3 is made up of 15 amino acids. The chain's CDR3 is CASSFGARANTEAFF. CDR3 in DNA: TGTGCCAGCAGCTTTGGTGCCCGCGCAAACACTGAAGCTTTCTTT.

This clone was observed a few times. The chain is built from TRBV24-1 and TRBJ2-3, with 11 bases aligning to TRBD2. Trimming removed 10 bases from V and 4 bases from J; junction bases left unmatched: 15. The CDR3 is made up of 17 amino acids. Germline assignment: CDR1 KGHDR and CDR2 SFDVKD. CDR3 amino acids: CATAIASNSGGADTQYF. For the CDR3, the DNA is TGTGCCACTGCAATCGCCTCTAATAGCGGGGGGGCAGATACGCAGTATTTT.